The 17 T cell receptor beta chains in this list originate from one sample, sequenced in a study of tumor-infiltrating lymphocytes in primary liver carcinoma. With a constant-region primer, TCR beta cDNA was made from about 0.5 ug of total RNA. Sequencing libraries for TCR beta derived from three nested multiplex PCR rounds that used slightly modified ARM-PCR. A C-beta reverse primer and TRBV1-TRBV30 forward primers served in each of the first two PCR rounds, at approximately 10 cycles apiece. TCRdb re-called the multiplex PCR reads with MiXCR, one entry per CDR3 protein. The sample holds 320,000 or so distinct CDR3 sequences, about 60% seen once. Germline DNA was also extracted, and blood RNA derived from unsorted whole blood. Sequencing was carried out using peripheral blood. These TCRs come from a man between 35 and 55 years old with primary liver carcinoma and hepatitis B virus infection.

With regard to this clonotype: As the CDR3 is not closed by the conserved phenylalanine or tryptophan, this likely results from a read error. It is unclear where the CDR3 begins or ends on the DNA, so no DNA is shown, and the CDR3 is as TCRdb lists it. This rearrangement joins TRBV11-2 to TRBJ2-1; TRBD1 is the table's D call and was not checked against the DNA. The CDR3 adds up to 14 amino acids, both ends counted. Germline CDR1 reads SGHAT; CDR2 reads FQNNGV. CDR3 sequence reads: CASSLGGWFSEQIL.

V and J are TRBV6-5 and TRBJ1-2; 9 nucleotides match TRBD1. This CDR3 has 13 residues. V lost 6 bases, J lost 8 bases, and 7 bases stayed unmatched. Per the germline V gene, CDR1 is MNHEY and CDR2 is SVGAGI. CDR3: CASRKQGAGGYTF. The CDR3 coding sequence is TGTGCCAGCAGAAAACAGGGGGCCGGCGGCTACACCTTC.

A remark on this clonotype: Given a much more abundant clone one base away, this may be a read error. The V call is TRBV6-2 or TRBV6-3, the J call TRBJ2-7; D is undetermined. The germline V gene has CDR1 MNHEY and CDR2 SVGEGT. Trimming took 6 bases from V and 3 from J, leaving 12 bases between them. This CDR3 is built from 13 residues. In nucleotides, the CDR3 is TGTGCCAGCAGCCGGGTGGTGGACTACGAGCAGTACTTC. Translation: CASSRVVDYEQYF.

As regards this clonotype: One end of the junction fails to match germline, which may point to a read error. The gene calls are TRBV11-3 and TRBJ1-5; TRBD1 aligns across 7 bases. Germline loops: CDR1 SGHNT, CDR2 YENEEA. The CDR3 has 17 residues. The CDR3 sequence: CTSTRQGGNGDNQPQHF. CDR3 DNA: TGTACCAGTACCAGACAGGGAGGGAATGGAGACAATCAGCCCCAGCATTTT.

This clonotype was observed a handful of times. A read error may produce the germline difference seen at one junction end. V and J are TRBV5-1 and TRBJ2-1; a possible D gene is TRBD2 (5 bases). Germline V gene sequence: CDR1 SGHRS, CDR2 YFSETQ. This CDR3 is 13 amino acids long. CDR3: CASSLTIGNEQLF. DNA for the CDR3: TGCGCCAGCAGCTTGACCATCGGGAATGAGCAGCTCTTC.

Details on this clonotype: The junction does not match germline at one end; this may be a read error. J is TRBJ2-1 and V is TRBV5-1; D might be TRBD1 (5 bases). CDR1 SGHRS and CDR2 YFSETQ come from the germline V gene. CDR3 length: 13 amino acids. The CDR3 region is CASSLEGWNERFF. CDR3 coding DNA: TGCGCCAGCAGCTTGGAGGGGTGGAATGAGCGGTTCTTC.

Of note for this clonotype: A much larger clone differs by one base, so this may be a read error. This chain uses TRBV29-1 with TRBJ2-1; TRBD2 agrees at 7 bases. CDR1 is SQVTM and CDR2 is ANQGSEA in the germline V gene. The length of the CDR3 is 16 residues. With 5 bases clipped from V and 3 bases from J, the junction kept 13 bases outside the gene matches. The DNA for the CDR3 is TGCAGCGTTTCCGGGACTACCGGTAGAGGCTACAATGAGCAGTTCTTC. It is translated as CSVSGTTGRGYNEQFF.

A single count supports this clonotype. An end of the junction differs from the germline gene, which may be a read error. The chain uses TRBV11-2 and TRBJ2-1; D possibly uses TRBD1 or TRBD2 (5 bases each). CDR3 length equals 14 residues. CDR1 is SGHAT and CDR2 is FQNNGV in the germline V gene. The CDR3 protein is CASSLSSLGHEWFF. CDR3 bases: TGTGCCAGTAGCTTGTCTAGCTTGGGGCATGAGTGGTTCTTC.

This clonotype was observed many times. The chain carries TRBV12-3 or TRBV12-4 and TRBJ2-5; weak D call: TRBD2 (5 bases). Deletions cut 6 bases from V and 5 bases from J, with 7 bases between. The CDR3 consists of 11 residues. The CDR3 DNA follows: TGTGCCAGCAGCAGAGGGGAGACCCAGTACTTC. It is translated as CASSRGETQYF.

To note about this clonotype: A read error may account for a junction end that differs from germline. The chain joins TRBV29-1 to TRBJ1-2; the D is unclear. This CDR3 contains 12 residues. Germline assignment: CDR1 SQVTM and CDR2 ANQGSEA. CDR3 sequence: CSVSADNYDYTF. In DNA, the CDR3 is TGCAGCGTATCGGCCGATAACTATGACTACACCTTC.

About this clonotype: A much larger clone is a single base away; this may be a read error. The J gene is TRBJ1-6, the V gene TRBV12-3 or TRBV12-4; D is possibly TRBD1 (5 bases). Trimming left V 4 bases short and J 8 bases short, with 9 bases between. CDR3 length: 13 residues. The CDR3 reads CASSSRVHSPLHF. The CDR3, as DNA: TGTGCCAGCAGTTCCAGGGTGCATTCACCCCTCCACTTT.

This clonotype showed up many times. The chain carries TRBV10-3 and TRBJ2-2, with 11 bases that match TRBD2. The CDR3 extends over 17 amino acids. The junction had 8 bases not matched to a gene; V was cut back by 3 bases and J by 5 bases. CDR1 is ENHRY, CDR2 SYGVKD, per germline. The CDR3 DNA sequence: TGTGCCATCAGTGACCCAGCTCTAGCGGGAGGTACCGGGGAGCTGTTTTTT. Translated, it gives CAISDPALAGGTGELFF.

The V call is TRBV6-1, the J call TRBJ1-3; D call uncertain. Germline CDR1 MNHNS, CDR2 SASEGT. The length of the CDR3 is 15 residues. Trimming left V 7 bases short and J 0 bases short, with 13 bases between. The CDR3 sequence is CASTSGLPSGNTIYF. The CDR3, as DNA: TGTGCCAGCACCTCCGGGCTGCCCTCTGGAAACACCATATATTTT.

As for this clonotype: At one of its ends the junction is not consistent with the germline gene, which may arise from a read error. V gene TRBV9 combines with J gene TRBJ2-2, with TRBD2 as a possible D gene (7 bases). The V gene's germline CDR1 is SGDLS and CDR2 YYNGEE. The length of the CDR3 is 18 residues. The CDR3 bases are TGTGCCAGTAGCGAGAAAAGGGGGGGCCCCTCTTACACCGGGGAGCTGTTTTTT. Translated, it gives CASSEKRGGPSYTGELFF.

The chain carries TRBV11-2 and TRBJ2-2; tentative D call: TRBD2 (5 bases). The V gene lost 10 bases and the J gene lost 5 bases, with 20 bases spanning the gap. CDR1 SGHAT and CDR2 FQNNGV come from the germline V gene. This CDR3 comprises 15 residues. The DNA of the CDR3 is TGTGCCATCAACTACAGAGGGAGAAGAACCGGGGAGCTGTTTTTT. Its translation: CAINYRGRRTGELFF.

Of note for this clonotype: This may be a read error: a much more frequent sequence differs by one nucleotide. DNA for the CDR3: TGTACCAGCAGTCCCTCCGGAGGTACGCAGTATTTT. This sequence encodes CTSSPSGGTQYF. The chain recombines TRBV12-3 or TRBV12-4 with TRBJ2-3; a possible D gene is TRBD2 (5 bases). This CDR3 comprises 12 residues.

This clonotype was found many times. V gene TRBV6-5 combines with J gene TRBJ2-3; D tentatively fits TRBD1 or TRBD2 (5 bases each). Germline CDR1 and CDR2: MNHEY and SVGAGI. CDR3 length: 14 amino acids. Trimming left V 0 bases short and J 6 bases short, with 10 bases between. CDR3: CASSYSRDLDTQYF. The CDR3 region has the DNA TGTGCCAGCAGTTACTCCCGGGACCTGGATACGCAGTATTTT.